These 13 T cell receptor beta chains were all obtained from the same sample, sequenced in a study of T cell responses to AZD1222 COVID-19 vaccine. Libraries were prepared by immunoSEQ multiplex PCR; TCRdb keeps only in-frame clonotypes and omits some of them. The data contain approximately 120,000 clones, about 90% of them singletons. The sample in question was peripheral blood, obtained on day 0 of AZD1222 vaccination. The receptor source for this set is an adult in good health.

The chain carries TRBV7-3 and TRBJ2-1; D is perhaps TRBD2 (5 bases). This CDR3 comprises 15 residues. V was trimmed by 4 bases and J by 1 base, leaving 11 bases between them. Germline CDR1 SGHTA, CDR2 FQGTGA. CDR3 in amino acids: CASSSAGFSYNEQFF. CDR3 nucleotides: TGTGCCAGCAGCTCCGCGGGTTTTTCCTACAATGAGCAGTTCTTC.

The chain employs TRBV2 and TRBJ2-1; 8 nucleotides agree with TRBD2. The CDR3 spans 14 residues. V was clipped by 8 bases and J by 7 bases; unmatched bases: 10. Germline CDR1 and CDR2: SNHLY and FYNNEI. CDR3: CASQEAGVLNEQFF. CDR3 in DNA: TGTGCCAGCCAGGAAGCGGGAGTTTTGAATGAGCAGTTCTTC.

The rearrangement links TRBV5-4 to TRBJ2-2; no clear D gene. V was cut by 0 bases and J by 6 bases, with 9 bases left in between. Germline CDR1 and CDR2: SGHNT and YYREEE (reference sequence). There are 14 residues in the CDR3. The CDR3 region is CASSLDRSAGELFF. As DNA, the CDR3 is TGTGCCAGCAGCTTGGATAGAAGCGCCGGGGAGCTGTTTTTT. Full variable domain (rest looked up from reference TRBV5-4 and TRBJ2-2): ETGVTQSPTHLIKTRGQQVTLRCSSQSGHNTVSWYQQALGQGPQFIFQYYREEENGRGNFPPRFSGLQFPNYSSELNVNALELDDSALYLCASSLDRSAGELFFGEGSRLTVL.

This clone showed up just once. The chain links TRBV7-9 to TRBJ2-3; D remains unclear. Germline values: CDR1 SEHNR, CDR2 FQNEAQ (reference sequence). The CDR3 is 14 amino acids. Trimming took off 1 base at V and 0 bases at J, with 5 bases between the two ends. This CDR3 reads CASSLVESTDTQYF. DNA for the CDR3: TGTGCCAGCAGCTTAGTGGAGAGCACAGATACGCAGTATTTT.

V gene TRBV19 combines with J gene TRBJ1-2; D call uncertain. The CDR3 is made up of 16 amino acids. V lost 3 bases and J 0 bases, leaving 14 bases between the germline ends. Germline-derived CDR1 and CDR2 are LNHDA and SQIVND (reference sequence). CDR3 protein: CASSMAVDFSNYGYTF. CDR3 DNA: TGTGCCAGTAGTATGGCTGTAGACTTCTCTAACTATGGCTACACCTTC.

This chain joins TRBV10-1 and TRBJ2-7; a possible D gene is TRBD1 (8 bases). Germline CDR1 is WNHNN and CDR2 is SYGVQD (reference sequence). CDR3 size: 15 residues. V lost 6 bases and J lost 3, with 18 bases in between. CDR3 amino acids: CASSPIQGGNYEQYF. In nucleotides, the CDR3 is TGCGCCAGCAGCCCTATACAGGGGGGGAACTACGAGCAGTACTTC.

In this sample, this clone turned up once. This chain links TRBV19 with TRBJ1-1; D gene unclear. V was pared by 8 bases and J by 1 base, with 8 bases between. The length of the CDR3 is 12 residues. Germline V gene lookup returns CDR1 LNHDA and CDR2 SQIVND (reference sequence). The CDR3 coding sequence is TGTGCCAGTCGTGACGGGAACACTGAAGCTTTCTTT. It yields the protein CASRDGNTEAFF.

The chain uses TRBV3-1 (or the pseudogene TRBV3-2) and TRBJ2-1; maybe TRBD1 (6 bases). CDR3 size: 15 residues. Germline CDR1 LGHDT, CDR2 YNNKEL (reference sequence). Trimming shortened V by 1 base and J by 6 bases, and 13 bases separated the two germline ends. CDR3 residues: CASSQVGGLVNEQFF. CDR3 bases: TGTGCCAGCAGCCAAGTTGGGGGCCTAGTCAATGAGCAGTTCTTC.

This chain connects TRBV28 to TRBJ2-7, with 7 bases fitting TRBD2. The germline gives CDR1 MDHEN, CDR2 SYDVKM. This CDR3 has 14 amino acids. V lost 5 bases, J lost 1 base, and 5 bases stayed unmatched. CDR3 amino acids: CASSASGESYEQYF. In DNA form, the CDR3 reads TGTGCCAGCAGTGCCAGCGGGGAGTCCTACGAGCAGTACTTC.

The genes are TRBV23-1 and TRBJ2-1; D is uncertain. TRBV23-1 is filed as an ORF, its function uncertain. This CDR3 is 12 amino acids long. V lost 3 bases and J 8 bases, leaving 8 bases between the germline ends. CDR3 amino acids: CASSHSSHEQFF. The CDR3 DNA reads TGCGCCAGCAGTCACTCTTCACATGAGCAGTTCTTC.

The DNA of the CDR3 is TGTGCCAGCACCGAAACGAGGGCGGCCGGGGAGCTGTTTTTT. This encodes CASTETRAAGELFF. The chain couples TRBV2 to TRBJ2-2; possible D gene TRBD2, 5 bases. Germline values: CDR1 SNHLY, CDR2 FYNNEI. This CDR3 has 14 residues. Trimming cost V 7 bases and J 6 bases, with 15 bases left between them.

The rearrangement uses TRBV9 and TRBJ2-7; TRBD1 is a possible D gene (6 bases). V was cut by 0 bases and J by 5 bases, with 15 bases left in between. The CDR3 extends over 15 amino acids. Germline V gene sequence: CDR1 SGDLS, CDR2 YYNGEE. This CDR3 reads CASSVGLQGHHEQYF. Here the CDR3 DNA reads TGTGCCAGCAGCGTAGGGTTACAGGGTCACCACGAGCAGTACTTC.

The chain has TRBV20-1 and TRBJ2-7, with 7 bases aligning to TRBD2. The CDR3 runs to 14 residues. Per germline, CDR1 DFQATT and CDR2 SNEGSKA (reference sequence). V shed 3 bases, J shed 2 bases, and the junction held 7 bases outside the gene matches. The CDR3 DNA reads TGCAGTGCTAGTAGGCTAGCGGCCACCTACGAGCAGTACTTC. Protein sequence: CSASRLAATYEQYF.